The clone carrying this T cell receptor beta chain has more than one count but fewer than ten. These data belong to a study of T-cell reconstitution after alpha-beta-depleted transplantation in children. Unique molecular identifiers featured in how the TCRbeta library was prepared. TCRdb re-called the PCR reads with MiXCR, one entry per CDR3 protein. The data hold approximately 510,000 distinct CDR3 sequences, with roughly 18% observed a single time. The germline V gene has CDR1 SGHRS and CDR2 YFSETQ. CDR3 length equals 15 residues. V dropped 4 bases and J dropped 0; count of bases not matched to a gene: 4.

The TCR sequence derives from a human donor who donated a stem cell graft to a child with acute lymphoblastic leukemia. Sequenced material: PBMCs from the stem cell graft donor, taken from the stem cell graft. This chain connects TRBV5-1 to TRBJ1-5; 7 bases map to TRBD1. This CDR3 reads CASSTGQFSNQPQHF. The CDR3 DNA is TGCGCCAGCAGCACGGGACAGTTTAGCAATCAGCCCCAGCATTTT.